This entry features one T cell receptor beta chain sequence. What it recognizes is unknown. V was clipped by 3 bases and J by 1 base; unmatched bases: 5. The CDR3 is made up of 15 amino acids. CDR1 and CDR2 (germline): SGDLS, YYNGEE. Treatment described: oral pan-JAK inhibitor, 5-10 mg twice daily. The entry originates in a study of CD8+ T cells in alopecia areata. Study-wide points: Expanded CD8+ clones among the top 100, and scalp clonality, were significantly decreased by tofacitinib. As there was one nonresponder, how baseline CD8+ expansion relates to response remains uncertain. Lesional scalp, notably in alopecia totalis/universalis, had clonality above that of normal scalp.

Extraction of RNA preceded its reverse transcription into cDNA, which served as the sequencing template. Clones were read by immunoSEQ multiplex PCR, and TCRdb kept only the in-frame ones, dropping some. This sample yields about 74,000 clones, of which 29% are seen a single time; about 15% belongs to the top ten. The specimen comprised CD8+ T cells sorted from blood, sampled at week 4, from a patient treated with tofacitinib. The chain uses TRBV9 and TRBJ2-7, with 9 bases identical to TRBD1. The clonotype comes from a human donor with alopecia areata. The CDR3 here is CASSARTGESYEQYF. The DNA of the CDR3 is TGTGCCAGCAGCGCCCGGACAGGGGAGTCCTACGAGCAGTACTTC.